This TCR beta chain came from a study of PD-1 blockade in classical Hodgkin lymphoma. This table comes from immunoSEQ multiplex PCR, and its TCRdb copy is limited to in-frame clones, with some not included. The data show about 18,000 clones, 78% seen once. Documented time point: cycle 4 day 1 (C4D1), after around six weeks of nivolumab. All patients relapsed after autologous stem cell transplantation, and brentuximab vedotin exposure varied. Thawed PBMCs underwent magnetic negative selection to yield purified CD4+ T cells. The material sequenced was CD4+ T cells from blood, taken before the fourth cycle of nivolumab. The TCR sequence derives from a human donor with classical Hodgkin lymphoma.

The CDR3 sequence: CASSLESSNYGYTF. The CDR3 DNA sequence: TGCGCCAGCAGCTTGGAGTCCTCAAACTATGGCTACACCTTC. V gene TRBV5-1 combines with J gene TRBJ1-2; no clear D. The CDR3 is 14 residues long. With 0 bases removed from V and 2 bases from J, the gap between germline ends came to 8 bases. CDR1 is SGHRS, CDR2 YFSETQ, per germline.